This entry lists 23 T cell receptor beta chains sequenced from one sample in a study of human T cells and chemical hapten exposure. In TCRdb, the RACE reads were re-called with MiXCR into one record per CDR3 protein. The sample shows nearly 350,000 distinct CDR3 sequences, approximately 6.3% of them seen only once. As to time point: patch test 1, 2 weeks after DPC sensitization. Treatment meaning: therapeutic diphenylcyclopropenone sensitization with weekly scalp DPC. Sequences were derived from whole blood, sampled in connection with sensitization to the hapten diphenylcyclopropenone (DPC). The receptors here all came from a woman aged 18-29 years with alopecia areata. Some clones in this sample may be carry-over from other donors' samples.

CDR3 DNA sequence: TGTGCCAGCAGCTTAGGCGGGGGTGCGCAGTATTTT. Amino acids: CASSLGGGAQYF. V and J are TRBV7-2 and TRBJ2-3; 7 nucleotides line up with TRBD2. Germline CDR1 is SGHTA and CDR2 is FQGNSA. Trimming at V came to 1 base and at J to 10 bases, leaving 2 bases not matched to a gene. CDR3 length: 12 amino acids. Based on the CDR3 plus reference TRBV7-2 and TRBJ2-3, the full variable domain is GAGVSQSPSNKVTEKGKDVELRCDPISGHTALYWYRQSLGQGLEFLIYFQGNSAPDKSGLPSDRFSAERTGGSVSTLTIQRTQQEDSAVYLCASSLGGGAQYFGPGTRLTVL.

The gene calls are TRBV18 and TRBJ2-5; perhaps TRBD1 as D (6 bases). Trimming shortened V by 2 bases and J by 5 bases, and 15 bases separated the two germline ends. Per germline, CDR1 KGHSH and CDR2 LQKENI. The CDR3 sequence is 15 residues long. CDR3 sequence reads: CASSPATSQGETQYF. The DNA for the CDR3 is TGTGCCAGCTCACCAGCTACATCCCAGGGGGAGACCCAGTACTTC.

The chain recombines TRBV27 with TRBJ2-3, with 10 positions matching TRBD1. The ends lost 7 bases at V and 5 bases at J; junction bases unmatched: 9. Germline V gene data show CDR1 as MNHEY and CDR2 as SMNVEV (reference sequence). CDR3 length: 15 residues. In DNA, the CDR3 is TGTGCCAGCACAGGGACAGGGGTCTTTAAAGATACGCAGTATTTT. Its translation is CASTGTGVFKDTQYF.

The rearrangement links TRBV12-3 or TRBV12-4 to TRBJ1-1; TRBD1 matches at 10 bases. With 6 bases clipped from V and 4 bases from J, the junction kept 8 bases outside the gene matches. This CDR3 contains 15 residues. The CDR3 protein is CASRPSDRGGTEAFF. DNA for the CDR3: TGTGCCAGCAGGCCTTCGGACAGGGGGGGCACTGAAGCTTTCTTT.

In this sample, this clonotype turned up a few times. The genes are TRBV20-1 and TRBJ1-6, with D perhaps matching TRBD1 (6 bases). The germline V gene encodes CDR1 DFQATT and CDR2 SNEGSKA (reference sequence). This CDR3 is 14 amino acids long. V was cut by 0 bases and J by 15 bases, with 18 bases left in between. The DNA for the CDR3 is TGCAGTGCTAGAGATCGGCAGGGGCTAAGAGACCTCCACTTT. This gives the protein CSARDRQGLRDLHF.

This clonotype was counted ten times or more. This chain links TRBV7-3 with TRBJ2-1; D is unclear. This CDR3 spans 15 amino acids. The V and J ends lost 1 base and 9 bases respectively, with 16 bases between them. Germline V gene data show CDR1 as SGHTA and CDR2 as FQGTGA. The CDR3 nucleotides read TGTGCCAGCAGCTTAAGCGTCAACTATAAGGGTGAGCAGTTCTTC. Protein: CASSLSVNYKGEQFF.

This clonotype was detected ten times or more. This sequence joins TRBV5-1 and TRBJ2-5, with a tentative D call TRBD1 (6 bases). Trimming cost V 4 bases and J 4 bases, with 14 bases left between them. This CDR3 has 14 residues. CDR1 and CDR2 (germline): SGHRS, YFSETQ. The CDR3 DNA reads TGCGCCAGCAGCCCTGAGGACAGAAGAGAGACCCAGTACTTC. Translated: CASSPEDRRETQYF.

This clonotype has just a few counts. V and J are TRBV2 and TRBJ1-5, with D tentatively TRBD1 (5 bases). Trimming shortened V by 1 base and J by 5 bases, and 15 bases separated the two germline ends. Germline V gene lookup returns CDR1 SNHLY and CDR2 FYNNEI. The CDR3 contains 16 residues. The chain's CDR3 is CASSEGTRRGHQPQHF. The DNA of the CDR3 is TGTGCCAGCAGTGAAGGCACGCGCCGGGGCCATCAGCCCCAGCATTTT. Full variable domain (outside the CDR3, taken from reference TRBV2 and TRBJ1-5): EPEVTQTPSHQVTQMGQEVILRCVPISNHLYFYWYRQILGQKVEFLVSFYNNEISEKSEIFDDQFSVERPDGSNFTLKIRSTKLEDSAMYFCASSEGTRRGHQPQHFGDGTRLSIL.

This clonotype occurred many times. The chain links TRBV5-1 to TRBJ2-1; D is perhaps TRBD1 or TRBD2 (5 bases each). Germline CDR1 SGHRS, CDR2 YFSETQ. This CDR3 comprises 14 residues. Trimming left V 4 bases short and J 6 bases short, with 14 bases between. The CDR3 DNA follows: TGCGCCAGCAGCCGGGGCCCGAGCGTCAATGAGCAGTTCTTC. Translating gives CASSRGPSVNEQFF. Filled out from reference TRBV5-1 and TRBJ2-1, the complete variable domain reads KAGVTQTPRYLIKTRGQQVTLSCSPISGHRSVSWYQQTPGQGLQFLFEYFSETQRNKGNFPGRFSGRQFSNSRSEMNVSTLELGDSALYLCASSRGPSVNEQFFGPGTRLTVL.

The sample holds many counts of this clonotype. The chain employs TRBV14 and TRBJ2-3; 7 bases line up with TRBD1. V gave up 4 bases and J gave up 4 bases; unmatched junction bases: 5. The CDR3 has 14 residues. CDR1 SGHDN and CDR2 FVKESK come from the germline V gene. CDR3 sequence (DNA): TGTGCCAGCAGCCGACTACAGGGGCCAGATACGCAGTATTTT. It yields the protein CASSRLQGPDTQYF. Full variable domain (outside the CDR3, taken from reference TRBV14 and TRBJ2-3): EAGVTQFPSHSVIEKGQTVTLRCDPISGHDNLYWYRRVMGKEIKFLLHFVKESKQDESGMPNNRFLAERTGGTYSTLKVQPAELEDSGVYFCASSRLQGPDTQYFGPGTRLTVL.

This clonotype was counted between two and nine times. The V and J genes are TRBV20-1 and TRBJ1-2; D is undetermined. The CDR3 loop spans 15 amino acids. The ends were cut back, 2 bases at V and 3 bases at J, with 16 bases in the middle. CDR1 and CDR2 (germline): DFQATT, SNEGSKA (reference sequence). Here the CDR3 DNA reads TGCAGTGCTAGACCCCCAGGCCGAGTTTACTATGGCTACACCTTC. This gives the protein CSARPPGRVYYGYTF.

This clonotype was seen a few times. The DNA for the CDR3 is TGCAGTGCCACACTCAATGAGCAGTTCTTC. Its protein product is CSATLNEQFF. This sequence joins TRBV20-1 and TRBJ2-1; D is ambiguous. The CDR3 is 10 residues long. The V gene's germline CDR1 is DFQATT and CDR2 SNEGSKA (reference sequence). With 6 bases removed from V and 6 bases from J, the gap between germline ends came to 6 bases.

There are many counts of this clonotype. This chain links TRBV28 with TRBJ1-4, with 8 bases that match TRBD1. The germline CDR1 and CDR2 sequences are MDHEN and SYDVKM. Trimming cost V 3 bases and J 5 bases; bases outside gene matches: 5. This CDR3 region has 15 residues. The CDR3 coding sequence is TGTGCCAGCAGTTTGTACAGGGGGACGAATGAAAAACTGTTTTTT. The encoded protein is CASSLYRGTNEKLFF. Full variable domain (rest looked up from reference TRBV28 and TRBJ1-4): DVKVTQSSRYLVKRTGEKVFLECVQDMDHENMFWYRQDPGLGLRLIYFSYDVKMKEKGDIPEGYSVSREKKERFSLILESASTNQTSMYLCASSLYRGTNEKLFFGSGTQLSVL.

The chain joins TRBV7-9 to TRBJ2-7; D is perhaps TRBD1 (6 bases). The CDR3 is 14 amino acids. Looked up from germline, CDR1 is SEHNR and CDR2 is FQNEAQ (reference sequence). The V end was cut by 5 bases, the J end by 2 bases, with 13 bases between. CDR3 loop: CASSVTTGPYEQYF. Written as DNA, the CDR3 is TGTGCCAGCAGCGTAACAACAGGGCCCTACGAGCAGTACTTC.

This clonotype was seen at least ten times. The J gene is TRBJ2-1, the V gene TRBV7-2; 10 bases are shared with TRBD2. V shed 0 bases and J 7 bases; nucleotides not matched to a gene: 9. The CDR3 is 17 amino acids. The V gene's germline CDR1 is SGHTA and CDR2 FQGNSA. CDR3 sequence reads: CASSLAGSGGVGNEQFF. The CDR3, as DNA: TGTGCCAGCAGCTTAGCTGGCAGCGGGGGGGTAGGTAATGAGCAGTTCTTC.

The genes are TRBV6-5 and TRBJ1-2; D is unclear. V was clipped by 3 bases and J by 9 bases, with 11 bases between them. Germline assignment: CDR1 MNHEY and CDR2 SVGAGI. The CDR3 consists of 12 residues. The CDR3 DNA is TGTGCCAGCAGTTATTCGGGAGGGCGCTACACCTTC. Translated: CASSYSGGRYTF.

As regards this clonotype: A read error is likely, as this CDR3 ends without the conserved phenylalanine or tryptophan. The chain employs TRBV5-5 and TRBJ1-1; possible D gene TRBD1, 5 bases. The CDR3 runs to 16 residues. V was cut by 1 base and J by 1 base, with 14 bases left in between. CDR1 and CDR2 from the germline V gene are SGHKS and YYEKEE (reference sequence). CDR3 DNA: TGTGCCAGCAGCTTGCTGGGGGGAACTAGGAACACTGAAGCTTTCCTT. It specifies CASSLLGGTRNTEAFL.

This rearrangement joins TRBV6-2 or TRBV6-3 to TRBJ2-5, with TRBD2 matching 16 bases. From germline, CDR1 is MNHEY and CDR2 SVGEGT. V trimming: 7 bases; J trimming: 4 bases; junction bases outside the gene matches: 9. The CDR3 runs 17 residues. The CDR3 DNA follows: TGTGCCAGCACCCCCGGGACTAGCGGGGGGGTGACAGAGACCCAGTACTTC. It codes for CASTPGTSGGVTETQYF.

The CDR3, as DNA: TGTGCCACCATTTACAGGGGATTAGCCGGGGAGCTGTTTTTT. As protein: CATIYRGLAGELFF. The chain links TRBV28 to TRBJ2-2, with TRBD1 matching 7 bases. This CDR3 contains 14 residues. The ends lost 10 bases at V and 6 bases at J; junction bases unmatched: 11. The V gene's germline CDR1 is MDHEN and CDR2 SYDVKM.

This clonotype was counted once. Since a much larger clone is just one base distant, this may be a read error. The chain carries TRBV16 and TRBJ1-2, with D hard to call. The germline gives CDR1 KGHSY, CDR2 FQNENV. This CDR3 spans 14 amino acids. The CDR3 region has the DNA TGTGCCAGCGGCCAATCCGGTCCTAAGGGTGGCTACACCTTC. Amino acids: CASGQSGPKGGYTF.

This clonotype was seen repeatedly, ten times or more. In nucleotides, the CDR3 is TGTGCCAGCAGTTTGGGACAGGCTAATGAAAAACTGTTTTTT. This gives the protein CASSLGQANEKLFF. V is TRBV28 and J is TRBJ1-4; 8 nucleotides align to TRBD1. V lost 3 bases to trimming and J lost 3 bases; unmatched junction nucleotides: 0. Germline V CDR1 and CDR2: MDHEN, SYDVKM. This CDR3 is built from 14 residues.

V and J are TRBV4-3 and TRBJ1-3, with a weak D call TRBD1 (5 bases). Germline CDR1 and CDR2: LGHNA and YSLEER. Trimming shortened V by 0 bases and J by 0 bases, and 9 bases separated the two germline ends. The CDR3 runs 16 residues. CDR3: CASSQESDSSGNTIYF. As DNA, the CDR3 is TGCGCCAGCAGCCAAGAGTCCGACAGCTCTGGAAACACCATATATTTT.

At least ten counts were recorded for this clonotype. The chain uses TRBV6-5 and TRBJ1-6; a possible D gene is TRBD1 (5 bases). Germline V CDR1 and CDR2: MNHEY, SVGAGI. V was shortened by 8 bases and J by 7 bases, with 15 bases between the two germline ends. This CDR3 contains 14 residues. In nucleotides, the CDR3 is TGTGCCAGCTACAGGTCTGCGATGAATTCACCCCTCCACTTT. Translated, it gives CASYRSAMNSPLHF.